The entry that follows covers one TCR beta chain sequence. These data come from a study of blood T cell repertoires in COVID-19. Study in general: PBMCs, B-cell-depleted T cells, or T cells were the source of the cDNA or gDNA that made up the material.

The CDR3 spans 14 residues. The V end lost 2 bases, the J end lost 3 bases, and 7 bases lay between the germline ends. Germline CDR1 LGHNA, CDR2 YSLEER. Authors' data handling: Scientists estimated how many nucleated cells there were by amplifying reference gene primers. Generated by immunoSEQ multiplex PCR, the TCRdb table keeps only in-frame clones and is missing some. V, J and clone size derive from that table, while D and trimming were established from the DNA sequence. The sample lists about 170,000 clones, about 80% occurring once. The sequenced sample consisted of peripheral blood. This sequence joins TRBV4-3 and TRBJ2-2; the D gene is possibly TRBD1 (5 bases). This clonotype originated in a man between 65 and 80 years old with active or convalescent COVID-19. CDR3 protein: CASSQFRDTGELFF. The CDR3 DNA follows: TGCGCCAGCAGCCAATTCAGGGACACCGGGGAGCTGTTTTTT.